The next 18 T cell receptor beta chains were all read from a single sample in a study of blood T cell repertoires in COVID-19 (dated by TCRdb to the early 2020s). Receptors were amplified or captured by the immunoSEQ multiplex PCR assay. The table comes from immuneACCESS by way of TCRdb, which keeps in-frame sequences with V and J called. Part of the clones is missing from these tables; in studies checked, under half for an unresolved V gene and the rest for unknown reasons. The sample table lists over 150,000 clones, around nine tenths of them with a count of one. The ten biggest clones cover 0.45% to 0.65% of the sample. Sequencing was done on a sample of peripheral blood. The receptors derive from a man in his fifties with acute or convalescent COVID-19.

In regard to this clone: Other DNA sequences in the same sample also yield this CDR3. The chain joins TRBV7-6 to TRBJ2-3; tentatively, D is TRBD1 (6 bases). The V gene's germline CDR1 is SGHVS and CDR2 FNYEAQ. The ends were cut back, 5 bases at V and 2 bases at J, with 11 bases in the middle. The length of the CDR3 is 14 residues. CDR3: CASSLGTYTDTQYF. The CDR3 DNA reads as TGTGCCAGCAGCCTGGGGACATACACAGATACGCAGTATTTT.

CDR3 loop: CASKEGGVDTGELFF. Here the CDR3 DNA reads TGCGCCAGCAAGGAAGGCGGGGTGGACACCGGGGAGCTGTTTTTT. The chain employs TRBV5-1 and TRBJ2-2; D possibly corresponds to TRBD2 (6 bases). The CDR3 contains 15 residues. CDR1 and CDR2 (germline): SGHRS, YFSETQ. V was shortened by 6 bases and J by 3 bases, with 15 bases between the two germline ends.

There are a few counts of this clone. This sequence joins TRBV20-1 and TRBJ2-2; D possibly matches TRBD1 or TRBD2 (6 bases each). The CDR3 has 13 amino acids. Trimming removed 3 bases at V and 4 bases at J, with 9 bases between. Germline loops: CDR1 DFQATT, CDR2 SNEGSKA (reference sequence). CDR3 protein: CSASEGGTGELFF. The CDR3 DNA is TGCAGTGCTAGTGAGGGGGGCACCGGGGAGCTGTTTTTT.

The chain recombines TRBV28 with TRBJ1-1; perhaps TRBD1 as D (6 bases). The CDR3 extends over 15 amino acids. Trimming stripped 5 bases from V and 1 base from J, with 14 bases between. Germline V gene sequence: CDR1 MDHEN, CDR2 SYDVKM. In nucleotides, the CDR3 is TGTGCCAGCAGTGCCAATACGGGACAGAACACTGAAGCTTTCTTT. Its protein is CASSANTGQNTEAFF.

The V call is TRBV19, the J call TRBJ2-2; 8 nucleotides match TRBD2. Germline V gives CDR1 LNHDA, CDR2 SQIVND (reference sequence). The ends lost 1 base at V and 6 bases at J; junction bases unmatched: 1. The CDR3 covers 14 residues. CDR3 sequence: CASSIAAGAGELFF. CDR3 nucleotides: TGTGCCAGTAGTATAGCAGCGGGAGCCGGGGAGCTGTTTTTT.

In DNA, the CDR3 is TGTGCCAGTAGCATAACGACAGGGGGGCGGTCACCCCTCCACTTT. This sequence encodes CASSITTGGRSPLHF. The rearrangement links TRBV19 to TRBJ1-6; TRBD1 aligns across 9 bases. The CDR3 is made up of 15 amino acids. J gave up 10 bases and V 6 bases, and 10 bases lay outside the gene matches. CDR1 and CDR2 (germline): LNHDA, SQIVND (reference sequence).

This clone was detected only once. This chain links TRBV20-1 with TRBJ2-7; D is unresolved. Germline V CDR1 and CDR2: DFQATT, SNEGSKA (reference sequence). The CDR3 is 11 amino acids. V lost 1 base to trimming and J lost 5 bases, with 6 bases between them. The CDR3 is CSARAGHEQYF. DNA for the CDR3: TGCAGTGCTAGAGCTGGCCACGAGCAGTACTTC.

V usage is TRBV11-2 and J usage is TRBJ2-1; D call uncertain. V was cut by 1 base and J by 9 bases, with 4 bases left in between. The CDR3 spans 11 residues. CDR1 SGHAT and CDR2 FQNNGV come from the germline V gene. CDR3 DNA sequence: TGTGCCAGCAGCTTAGCGCGTGAGCAGTTCTTC. It translates to CASSLAREQFF.

CDR3 protein: CASSSSSGGIYNEQFF. In DNA, the CDR3 is TGTGCCAGCAGTTCATCCAGCGGGGGGATTTACAATGAGCAGTTCTTC. V and J are TRBV27 and TRBJ2-1; 9 bases fit TRBD2. Per germline, CDR1 MNHEY and CDR2 SMNVEV (reference sequence). V lost 4 bases to trimming and J lost 4 bases; unmatched junction nucleotides: 8. This CDR3 contains 16 residues.

The rearrangement joins TRBV11-2 to TRBJ2-3; perhaps TRBD2 as D (7 bases). Germline V lookup: CDR1 SGHAT, CDR2 FQNNGV. The CDR3 length is 18 residues. V dropped 5 bases and J dropped 2 bases, with 23 bases sitting between them. The CDR3 sequence: CASSPGRQGRVSTDTQYF. CDR3 DNA: TGTGCCAGCAGCCCTGGCCGCCAGGGGAGGGTTTCCACAGATACGCAGTATTTT.

The rearrangement uses TRBV11-2 and TRBJ1-2, with TRBD1 matching 7 bases. V shed 1 base, J shed 7 bases, and the junction held 6 bases outside the gene matches. The CDR3 contains 14 residues. The V gene's germline CDR1 is SGHAT and CDR2 FQNNGV. The CDR3 reads CASSLADRAAGYTF. As DNA, the CDR3 is TGTGCCAGCAGCTTAGCCGACAGGGCGGCTGGCTACACCTTC.

V usage is TRBV7-2 and J usage is TRBJ2-7; weak D call: TRBD2 (6 bases). The V end was cut by 0 bases, the J end by 3 bases, with 6 bases between. CDR3 size: 13 residues. The V gene's germline CDR1 is SGHTA and CDR2 FQGNSA. CDR3 loop: CASSLAEGYEQYV. In DNA form, the CDR3 reads TGTGCCAGCAGCTTAGCGGAGGGCTACGAGCAGTACGTC.

The chain combines TRBV28 with TRBJ2-2, with 10 positions matching TRBD1. Trimming at V came to 3 bases and at J to 8 bases, leaving 6 bases not matched to a gene. CDR3 size: 15 residues. Germline CDR1 is MDHEN and CDR2 is SYDVKM. The CDR3 here is CASSLRQGAGGELFF. The CDR3 DNA reads as TGTGCCAGCAGTTTGCGACAGGGGGCCGGGGGGGAGCTGTTTTTT.

V is TRBV5-6 and J is TRBJ1-2, with no clear D. This CDR3 region has 13 residues. Germline CDR1 and CDR2: SGHDT and YYEEEE. The germline V and J ends were trimmed by 2 bases and 4 bases, with 9 bases remaining between them. CDR3 DNA: TGTGCCAGCAGCTTCGGGGAGGGCTATGGCTACACCTTC. Amino acid sequence: CASSFGEGYGYTF.

The chain links TRBV5-8 to TRBJ2-5, with D tentatively TRBD1 (5 bases). The CDR3 has 12 amino acids. Trimming took 0 bases from V and 5 from J, leaving 5 bases between them. Germline values: CDR1 SGHTS, CDR2 YDEGEE. The CDR3 sequence is CASSLDRETQYF. As DNA, the CDR3 is TGTGCCAGCAGCTTGGACAGGGAGACCCAGTACTTC.

The V and J genes are TRBV11-2 and TRBJ2-3; 7 bases line up with TRBD1. The length of the CDR3 is 15 residues. Trimming took 5 bases from V and 3 from J; bases not matched to a gene: 8. Germline assignment: CDR1 SGHAT and CDR2 FQNNGV. CDR3: CASSTQGQKTDTQYF. In DNA form, the CDR3 reads TGTGCCAGCAGCACACAGGGGCAGAAAACAGATACGCAGTATTTT. Based on the CDR3 plus reference TRBV11-2 and TRBJ2-3, the full variable domain is EAGVAQSPRYKIIEKRQSVAFWCNPISGHATLYWYQQILGQGPKLLIQFQNNGVVDDSQLPKDRFSAERLKGVDSTLKIQPAKLEDSAVYLCASSTQGQKTDTQYFGPGTRLTVL.

The chain has TRBV2 and TRBJ1-3; a weak D match, TRBD1 (5 bases). The CDR3 loop spans 11 amino acids. With 8 bases removed from V and 5 bases from J, the gap between germline ends came to 7 bases. Germline CDR1 and CDR2: SNHLY and FYNNEI. CDR3 in amino acids: CASQDRNTIYF. CDR3 DNA: TGTGCCAGCCAGGACAGAAACACCATATATTTT.

In its sample, this clone was seen once. The chain uses TRBV28 and TRBJ2-5; D may be TRBD1 (6 bases). Germline CDR1 reads MDHEN; CDR2 reads SYDVKM. The CDR3 loop spans 15 amino acids. Trimming removed 3 bases at V and 0 bases at J, with 11 bases between. Written as DNA, the CDR3 is TGTGCCAGCAGTTTGCCAGGGGAAAACCAAGAGACCCAGTACTTC. This translates into CASSLPGENQETQYF.